This note documents a single T cell receptor beta chain sequence. Its target is not known. Per germline, CDR1 SNHLY and CDR2 FYNNEI. V lost 7 bases to trimming and J lost 3 bases; unmatched junction nucleotides: 4. The CDR3 has 14 amino acids. The data originate from a study of T cell responses to AZD1222 COVID-19 vaccine. Study-level points and caveats: When two AZD1222 doses had been given, Spike-specific TCR breadth and depth rose.

Method: immunoSEQ multiplex PCR; TCRdb's copy keeps in-frame clones and lacks some. The table lists 72,000 or so clones, less than 85% of them singletons. Here the sequenced sample was peripheral blood, taken on day 0 of AZD1222 vaccination. This sequence originates from an adult in good health. The chain links TRBV2 to TRBJ1-5; 9 nucleotides agree with TRBD1. CDR3 DNA: TGTGCCAGCAACACAGGGGGCCCCAATCAGCCCCAGCATTTT. This translates into CASNTGGPNQPQHF.